The T cell receptor (beta chain) under discussion was sequenced for a study of shared clonotypes between healthy human individuals. Naive CD8 cells were CD45RO-negative, positively selected for CCR7, excluding terminally differentiated effector memory CD45RA+ cells. Clones were sequenced by immunoSEQ multiplex PCR, and TCRdb holds only the in-frame ones, with some missing. This sample has millions of clones, with approximately 95% found just once. The CDR3 has 20 amino acids. Germline assignment: CDR1 ENHRY and CDR2 SYGVKD. Trimming removed 2 bases from V and 1 base from J; junction bases left unmatched: 12.

The receptor's source is a man aged 18 to 29 in good health. Input material: naive CD8+ T cells sorted from blood. The V and J genes are TRBV10-3 and TRBJ2-4; 12 nucleotides line up with TRBD2. CDR3 sequence reads: CAISESLAGGGQLAKNIQYF. In DNA form, the CDR3 reads TGTGCCATCAGTGAGAGTCTAGCGGGAGGGGGCCAGCTGGCCAAAAACATTCAGTACTTC.